These 9 T cell receptor beta chains were sequenced from one sample in a study of beta chain features in type 1 diabetes. Reverse transcription of all isolated RNA meant that expressed TCRB transcripts were sequenced. Some clones are missing from TCRdb's copy, which holds only in-frame ones; the method was immunoSEQ multiplex PCR. This repertoire shows 300,000 to 350,000 clones, approximately 14% found once; its top ten account for more than 6.5%. Sequenced: central memory CD4+ T cells from blood. The origin of the receptors is a young man in good health.

This clone was observed a few times. The same CDR3 also results from other DNA sequences found in this sample. The chain employs TRBV5-1 and TRBJ2-1, with 14 bases that match TRBD2. The germline CDR1 and CDR2 sequences are SGHRS and YFSETQ. V lost 4 bases and J lost 9; bases outside the gene matches: 6. There are 15 residues in the CDR3. The CDR3 reads CASSPGLAGGSEQFF. CDR3 sequence (DNA): TGCGCCAGCAGCCCCGGACTAGCGGGAGGTAGTGAGCAGTTCTTC.

As for this clone: This sample also contains other DNA sequences that code for the same CDR3. J is TRBJ1-3 and V is TRBV29-1, with D perhaps matching TRBD1 (5 bases). The CDR3 consists of 15 residues. The V end was cut by 5 bases, the J end by 4 bases, with 18 bases between. Germline V CDR1 and CDR2: SQVTM, ANQGSEA. The CDR3 is CSVFDPRGAGNTIYF. The CDR3, as DNA: TGCAGCGTTTTCGATCCTAGGGGAGCGGGAAACACCATATATTTT.

The chain has TRBV5-1 and TRBJ2-5; 11 nucleotides agree with TRBD2. The germline gives CDR1 SGHRS, CDR2 YFSETQ. After removal of 4 bases from V and 4 bases from J, the junction contained 6 bases not matched to a gene. The CDR3 runs 15 residues. The CDR3 loop is CASSVSTSGAETQYF. CDR3 sequence (DNA): TGCGCCAGCAGCGTGTCGACTAGCGGGGCAGAGACCCAGTACTTC. Full variable domain (outside the CDR3, taken from reference TRBV5-1 and TRBJ2-5): KAGVTQTPRYLIKTRGQQVTLSCSPISGHRSVSWYQQTPGQGLQFLFEYFSETQRNKGNFPGRFSGRQFSNSRSEMNVSTLELGDSALYLCASSVSTSGAETQYFGPGTRLLVL.

This clone was found a few times. Here the CDR3 DNA reads TGTGCCAGCAGGACGACAGGCGCCTCCTATGGCTACACCTTC. Its protein is CASRTTGASYGYTF. The chain links TRBV2 to TRBJ1-2; D is possibly TRBD1 (6 bases). The CDR3 has 14 amino acids. Germline lookup yields CDR1 SNHLY and CDR2 FYNNEI. With 6 bases removed from V and 4 bases from J, the gap between germline ends came to 15 bases.

This clone was counted only a few times. Since a much larger clone is just one base distant, this may be a read error. The V and J genes are TRBV29-1 and TRBJ1-6; D not resolved. Trimming pared 5 bases from V and 7 bases from J, leaving 12 bases between. The CDR3 contains 13 residues. CDR1 and CDR2 (germline): SQVTM, ANQGSEA. DNA for the CDR3: TGCAGCGTTCTCTGTGACCGGAATTCACCCCTCCACTTT. It is translated as CSVLCDRNSPLHF. Supplemented by reference TRBV29-1 and TRBJ1-6, the full variable domain reads SAVISQKPSRDICQRGTSLTIQCQVDSQVTMMFWYRQQPGQSLTLIATANQGSEATYESGFVIDKFPISRPNLTFSTLTVSNMSPEDSSIYLCSVLCDRNSPLHFGNGTRLTVT.

The chain has TRBV5-1 and TRBJ2-2; 12 nucleotides match TRBD1. The ends lost 4 bases at V and 8 bases at J; junction bases unmatched: 9. Per the germline V gene, CDR1 is SGHRS and CDR2 is YFSETQ. CDR3 size: 16 residues. The CDR3 loop reads CASSEGTGGEKGELFF. CDR3 nucleotides: TGCGCCAGCAGCGAAGGGACAGGGGGCGAAAAAGGGGAGCTGTTTTTT.

The chain combines TRBV14 with TRBJ2-2; D may be TRBD1 (6 bases). The CDR3 is made up of 14 amino acids. From germline, CDR1 is SGHDN and CDR2 FVKESK. V was trimmed by 7 bases and J by 7 bases, leaving 16 bases between them. The CDR3 DNA sequence: TGTGCCAGCAAGAATACAGGGCTGGGCGGGGAGCTGTTTTTT. This encodes CASKNTGLGGELFF.

The V and J genes are TRBV14 and TRBJ2-2; TRBD1 matches 7 bases. The germline V gene encodes CDR1 SGHDN and CDR2 FVKESK. V lost 4 bases and J lost 3; bases outside the gene matches: 2. This CDR3 spans 14 amino acids. The CDR3 coding sequence is TGTGCCAGCAGCCTGGGACAGTACACCGGGGAGCTGTTTTTT. It specifies CASSLGQYTGELFF.

The CDR3 DNA is TGTGCCAGCAGCGGGGAGGGTAGCGGCTCCCACCGTTACGAGCAGTACGTC. This translates into CASSGEGSGSHRYEQYV. This chain joins TRBV7-9 and TRBJ2-7, with 7 bases identical to TRBD2. Germline trimming cut 5 bases from V and 4 bases from J; bases unmatched to any gene: 17. Germline loops: CDR1 SEHNR, CDR2 FQNEAQ (reference sequence). There are 17 residues in the CDR3.